One and the same sample provided the 8 T cell receptor beta chains below, sequenced in a study of preoperative IRX-2 immunotherapy in early breast cancer. Data came from immunoSEQ multiplex PCR; TCRdb stores just in-frame clones and leaves some out. Of around 34,000 clones listed, roughly 87% are singletons. Treatment given: preoperative locoregional IRX-2 cytokine immunotherapy. The sequenced sample was lymph node tissue, obtained from a patient treated with IRX-2 immunotherapy. The origin of the receptors is a human donor with breast cancer.

The chain has TRBV14 and TRBJ2-3; TRBD1 is a possible D gene (5 bases). The CDR3 is made up of 15 amino acids. V was clipped by 1 base and J by 8 bases, with 16 bases between them. CDR1 SGHDN and CDR2 FVKESK come from the germline V gene. CDR3 loop: CASSQVGAPAPTQYF. In nucleotides, the CDR3 is TGTGCCAGCAGCCAAGTTGGGGCCCCCGCCCCTACGCAGTATTTT.

V gene TRBV18 combines with J gene TRBJ1-1, with D tentatively TRBD1 (5 bases). V lost 5 bases, J lost 3 bases, and 16 bases lay in between. Germline lookup yields CDR1 KGHSH and CDR2 LQKENI. The CDR3 loop spans 15 amino acids. In nucleotides, the CDR3 is TGTGCCAGCTCAAGACCCAGGGAAAGGGACACTGAAGCTTTCTTT. Translating it yields CASSRPRERDTEAFF.

The V and J genes are TRBV19 and TRBJ2-3; the match to TRBD2 covers 11 bases. The CDR3 is 16 amino acids. Germline V lookup: CDR1 LNHDA, CDR2 SQIVND (reference sequence). V gave up 5 bases and J gave up 4 bases; unmatched junction bases: 8. As DNA, the CDR3 is TGTGCCAGTAGTCTGGGACTAGCGGCGGGGGCAGATACGCAGTATTTT. Protein sequence: CASSLGLAAGADTQYF. Full variable domain (outside the CDR3, taken from reference TRBV19 and TRBJ2-3): DGGITQSPKYLFRKEGQNVTLSCEQNLNHDAMYWYRQDPGQGLRLIYYSQIVNDFQKGDIAEGYSVSREKKESFPLTVTSAQKNPTAFYLCASSLGLAAGADTQYFGPGTRLTVL.

The V gene is TRBV28, the J gene TRBJ1-5; D not certain. The length of the CDR3 is 14 residues. Germline lookup yields CDR1 MDHEN and CDR2 SYDVKM. V was trimmed by 1 base and J by 1 base, leaving 5 bases between them. CDR3 residues: CASSLFGSNQPQHF. CDR3 in DNA: TGTGCCAGCAGTTTATTTGGGAGCAATCAGCCCCAGCATTTT.

This clone was observed a few times. The chain employs TRBV23-1 and TRBJ1-1; D may be TRBD1 (5 bases). TRBV23-1 is classed as an ORF, of uncertain function. Trimming took 0 bases from V and 5 from J, leaving 13 bases between them. The CDR3 has 15 residues. In DNA, the CDR3 is TGCGCCAGCAGTCAATCCCCCTCGGGGGGGACTGAAGCTTTCTTT. This codes for CASSQSPSGGTEAFF.

The chain has TRBV6-8 and TRBJ2-3; TRBD2 matches at 9 bases. The CDR3 is made up of 13 amino acids. After removal of 5 bases from V and 8 bases from J, the junction contained 5 bases not matched to a gene. The germline gives CDR1 MNHGY, CDR2 SAAAGT. DNA for the CDR3: TGTGCCAGCAGTACGCGACTAGCGGTTACGCAGTATTTT. It yields the protein CASSTRLAVTQYF.

This chain joins TRBV19 and TRBJ2-2, with 12 bases matching TRBD2. V shed 6 bases and J 6 bases; nucleotides not matched to a gene: 5. Germline CDR1 is LNHDA and CDR2 is SQIVND (reference sequence). This CDR3 spans 15 amino acids. The CDR3 reads CASSRLAGVPGELFF. Written as DNA, the CDR3 is TGTGCCAGTAGCCGACTAGCGGGAGTCCCCGGGGAGCTGTTTTTT. The variable domain in full, completed from reference TRBV19 and TRBJ2-2, reads DGGITQSPKYLFRKEGQNVTLSCEQNLNHDAMYWYRQDPGQGLRLIYYSQIVNDFQKGDIAEGYSVSREKKESFPLTVTSAQKNPTAFYLCASSRLAGVPGELFFGEGSRLTVL.

This clone appeared a single time. The gene calls are TRBV19 and TRBJ2-7; weak D call: TRBD2 (5 bases). Germline V lookup: CDR1 LNHDA, CDR2 SQIVND (reference sequence). Trimming removed 0 bases at V and 5 bases at J, with 17 bases between. The CDR3 length is 16 residues. The CDR3 is CASSIEPYGGSHEQYF. The CDR3, as DNA: TGTGCCAGTAGTATAGAACCTTATGGAGGCTCGCACGAGCAGTACTTC.